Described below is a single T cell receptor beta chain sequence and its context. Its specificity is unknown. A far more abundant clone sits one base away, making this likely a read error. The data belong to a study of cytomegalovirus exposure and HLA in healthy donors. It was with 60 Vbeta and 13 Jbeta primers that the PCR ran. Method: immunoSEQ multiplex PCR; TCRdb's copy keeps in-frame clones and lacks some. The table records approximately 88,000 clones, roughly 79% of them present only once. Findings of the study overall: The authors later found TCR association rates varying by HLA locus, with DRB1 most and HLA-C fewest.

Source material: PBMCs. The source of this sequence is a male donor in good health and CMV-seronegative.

The CDR3 nucleotides are TGTGCCAGCAGCTTAACAGGGGTGAACACTGAAGCTTTCTTT. Its protein product is CASSLTGVNTEAFF. V and J are TRBV7-2 and TRBJ1-1; 7 bases map to TRBD1. The CDR3 is made up of 14 amino acids. Germline V gives CDR1 SGHTA, CDR2 FQGNSA. V was pared by 2 bases and J by 0 bases, with 0 bases of the junction left unmatched.